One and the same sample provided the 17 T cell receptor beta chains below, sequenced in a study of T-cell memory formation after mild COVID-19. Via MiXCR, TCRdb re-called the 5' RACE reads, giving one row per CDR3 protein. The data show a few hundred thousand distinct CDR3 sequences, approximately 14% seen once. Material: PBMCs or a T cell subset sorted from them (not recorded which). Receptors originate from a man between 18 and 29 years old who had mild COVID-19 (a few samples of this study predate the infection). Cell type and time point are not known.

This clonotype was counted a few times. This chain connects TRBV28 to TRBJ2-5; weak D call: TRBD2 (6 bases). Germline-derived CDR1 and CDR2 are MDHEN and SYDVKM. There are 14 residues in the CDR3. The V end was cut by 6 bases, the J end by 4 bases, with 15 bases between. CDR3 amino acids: CASSPAGPRETQYF. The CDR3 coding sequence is TGTGCCAGCAGCCCGGCGGGACCCCGAGAGACCCAGTACTTC.

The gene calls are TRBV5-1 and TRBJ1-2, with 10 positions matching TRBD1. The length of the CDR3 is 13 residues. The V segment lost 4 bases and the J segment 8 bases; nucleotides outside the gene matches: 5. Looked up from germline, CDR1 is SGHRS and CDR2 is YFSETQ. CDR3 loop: CASSGGTGEGYTF. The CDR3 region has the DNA TGCGCCAGCAGCGGAGGGACAGGGGAAGGCTACACCTTC.

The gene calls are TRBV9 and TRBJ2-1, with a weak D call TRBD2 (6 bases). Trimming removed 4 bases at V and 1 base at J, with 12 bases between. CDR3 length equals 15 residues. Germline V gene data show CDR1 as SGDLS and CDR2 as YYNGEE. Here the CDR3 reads CASSYTGGSYNEQFF. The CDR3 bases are TGTGCCAGCAGCTACACTGGGGGGTCCTACAATGAGCAGTTCTTC.

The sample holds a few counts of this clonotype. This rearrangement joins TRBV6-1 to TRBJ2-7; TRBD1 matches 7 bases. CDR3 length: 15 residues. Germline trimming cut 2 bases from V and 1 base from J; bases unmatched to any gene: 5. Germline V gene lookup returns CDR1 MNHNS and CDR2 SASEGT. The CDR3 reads CASSELAGGSYEQYV. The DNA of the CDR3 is TGTGCCAGCAGTGAATTGGCAGGGGGTTCCTACGAGCAGTACGTC.

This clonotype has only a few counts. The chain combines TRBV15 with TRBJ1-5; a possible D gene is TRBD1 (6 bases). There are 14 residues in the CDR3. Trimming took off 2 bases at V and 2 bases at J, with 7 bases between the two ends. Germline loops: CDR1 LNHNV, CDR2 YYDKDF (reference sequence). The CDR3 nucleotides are TGTGCCACCAGCAGAAACAGGGGCAATCAGCCCCAGCATTTT. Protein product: CATSRNRGNQPQHF. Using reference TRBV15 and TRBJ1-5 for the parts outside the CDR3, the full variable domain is DAMVIQNPRYQVTQFGKPVTLSCSQTLNHNVMYWYQQKSSQAPKLLFHYYDKDFNNEADTPDNFQSRRPNTSFCFLDIRSPGLGDTAMYLCATSRNRGNQPQHFGDGTRLSIL.

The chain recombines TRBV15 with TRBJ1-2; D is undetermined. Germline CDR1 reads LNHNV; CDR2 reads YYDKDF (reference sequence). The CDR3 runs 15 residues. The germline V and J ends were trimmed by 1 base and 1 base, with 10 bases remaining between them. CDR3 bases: TGTGCCACCAGCAGAGTAGGCAGTATTAACTATGGCTACACCTTC. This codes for CATSRVGSINYGYTF.

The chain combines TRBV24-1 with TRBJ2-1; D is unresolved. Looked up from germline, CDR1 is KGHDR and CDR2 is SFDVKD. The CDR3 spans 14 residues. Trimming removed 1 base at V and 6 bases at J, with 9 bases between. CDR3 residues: CATSDFQSINEQFF. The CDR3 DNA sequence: TGTGCCACCAGTGATTTCCAGTCAATCAATGAGCAGTTCTTC.

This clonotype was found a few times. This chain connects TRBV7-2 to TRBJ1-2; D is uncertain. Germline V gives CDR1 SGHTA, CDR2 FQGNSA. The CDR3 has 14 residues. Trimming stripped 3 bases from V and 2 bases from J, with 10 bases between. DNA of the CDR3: TGTGCCAGCAGCTTGTGGGATCCGAACTATGGCTACACCTTC. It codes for CASSLWDPNYGYTF.

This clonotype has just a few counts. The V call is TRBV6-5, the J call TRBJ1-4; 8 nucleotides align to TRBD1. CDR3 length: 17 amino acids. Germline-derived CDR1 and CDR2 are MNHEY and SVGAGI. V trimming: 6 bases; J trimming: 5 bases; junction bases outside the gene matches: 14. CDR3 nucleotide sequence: TGTGCCAGCAGCCTGGGGGGCAGGGGGCATCAGAATGAAAAACTGTTTTTT. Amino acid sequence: CASSLGGRGHQNEKLFF.

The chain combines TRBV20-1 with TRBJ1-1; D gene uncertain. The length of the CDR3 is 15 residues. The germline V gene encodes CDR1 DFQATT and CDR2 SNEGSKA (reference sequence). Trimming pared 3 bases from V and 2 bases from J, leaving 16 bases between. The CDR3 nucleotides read TGCAGTGCTAGTCGTCCTCCATTCAAAAACACTGAAGCTTTCTTT. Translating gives CSASRPPFKNTEAFF.

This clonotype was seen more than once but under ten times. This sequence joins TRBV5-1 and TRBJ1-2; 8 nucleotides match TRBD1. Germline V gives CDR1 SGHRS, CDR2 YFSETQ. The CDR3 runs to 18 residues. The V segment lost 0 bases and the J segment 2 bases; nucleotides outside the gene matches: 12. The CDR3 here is CASSLETGATLRNYGYTF. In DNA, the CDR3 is TGCGCCAGCAGCTTGGAGACAGGGGCTACGCTAAGAAACTATGGCTACACCTTC.

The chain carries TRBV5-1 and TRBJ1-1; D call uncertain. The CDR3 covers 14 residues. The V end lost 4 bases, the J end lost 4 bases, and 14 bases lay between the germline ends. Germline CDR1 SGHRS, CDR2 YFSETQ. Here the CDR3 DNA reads TGCGCCAGCAGCCATAAGGTGGCAAGCACTGAAGCTTTCTTT. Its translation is CASSHKVASTEAFF.

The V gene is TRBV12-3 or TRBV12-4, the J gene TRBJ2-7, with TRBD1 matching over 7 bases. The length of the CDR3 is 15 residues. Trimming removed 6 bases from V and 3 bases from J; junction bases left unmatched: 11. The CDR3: CASSRSGQEYYEQYF. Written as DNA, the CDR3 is TGTGCCAGCAGCCGAAGCGGACAGGAATACTACGAGCAGTACTTC.

CDR3 region: CSGLSAVDNEQFF. CDR3 DNA: TGCAGCGGACTATCGGCTGTGGACAATGAGCAGTTCTTC. The chain recombines TRBV29-1 with TRBJ2-1; D is possibly TRBD2 (5 bases). The CDR3 is 13 residues long. Trimming removed 7 bases at V and 5 bases at J, with 15 bases between. CDR1 SQVTM and CDR2 ANQGSEA come from the germline V gene.

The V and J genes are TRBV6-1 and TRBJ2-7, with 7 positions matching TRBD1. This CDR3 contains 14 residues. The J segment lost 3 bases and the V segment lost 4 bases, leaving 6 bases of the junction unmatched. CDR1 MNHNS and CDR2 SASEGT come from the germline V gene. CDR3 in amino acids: CASSATGLGYEQYF. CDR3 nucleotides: TGTGCCAGCAGTGCGACAGGGCTGGGCTACGAGCAGTACTTC.

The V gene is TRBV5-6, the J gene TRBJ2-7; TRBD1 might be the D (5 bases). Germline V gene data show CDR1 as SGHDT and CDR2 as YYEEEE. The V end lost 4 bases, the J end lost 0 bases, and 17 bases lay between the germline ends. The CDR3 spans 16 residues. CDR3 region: CASSGSYQGFSYEQYV. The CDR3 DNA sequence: TGTGCCAGCAGCGGATCGTATCAGGGATTCTCCTACGAGCAGTACGTC.

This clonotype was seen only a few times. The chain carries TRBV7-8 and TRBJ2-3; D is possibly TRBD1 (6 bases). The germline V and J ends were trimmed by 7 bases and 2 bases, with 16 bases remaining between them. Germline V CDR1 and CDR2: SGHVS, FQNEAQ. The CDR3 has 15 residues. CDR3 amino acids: CASTLLQGYTDTQYF. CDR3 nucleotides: TGTGCCAGCACCCTGCTACAGGGTTACACAGATACGCAGTATTTT.